This T cell receptor (beta chain) was captured by sequencing in a study of tumor-infiltrating lymphocytes in primary liver carcinoma. Overall study: Roughly 3.65 to 7.5 million productive TCRbeta reads were obtained per sample, with similar numbers across tissue types. Findings and limits, study-wide: Pairs of tumor regions overlapped more than tumor-adjacent and tumor-blood pairs did. Tumors and blood were compared for top-250-clone fraction, and tumors had the significantly higher value (p = 0.039).

Germline V CDR1 and CDR2: SGHAT, FQDESV (reference sequence). This CDR3 region has 14 residues. Regarding this clonotype: No antigen is known for it. The junction departs from germline at one end; a sequencing error may be responsible.

Starting material of 400 to 600 ng total RNA yielded TCR beta cDNA via a constant-region primer. ARM-PCR was slightly modified, and three nested multiplex PCR rounds with it gave rise to the TCR beta libraries. Rounds one and two of PCR, each of 10 cycles, were primed with TRBV1-TRBV30 forward primers and a C-beta reverse primer. MiXCR was run by TCRdb on the multiplex PCR reads, yielding one entry per CDR3 protein. The sample has roughly 86,000 distinct CDR3 sequences; less than 70% are singletons. Starting material for RNA and DNA co-extraction consisted of about 20-33 mg of unsorted bulk tissue. Patients had primary liver carcinoma treated by surgical resection.

This chain connects TRBV11-1 to TRBJ2-7; D not certain. Specimen: tumor-adjacent normal liver tissue. The TCR originated in a man aged 40-50 years with primary liver carcinoma and hepatitis B virus infection. Written as DNA, the CDR3 is TGTGCCAGCAGCCCCCGTCAGGTTACCTACGAGCAGTGCTTC. This translates into CASSPRQVTYEQCF.